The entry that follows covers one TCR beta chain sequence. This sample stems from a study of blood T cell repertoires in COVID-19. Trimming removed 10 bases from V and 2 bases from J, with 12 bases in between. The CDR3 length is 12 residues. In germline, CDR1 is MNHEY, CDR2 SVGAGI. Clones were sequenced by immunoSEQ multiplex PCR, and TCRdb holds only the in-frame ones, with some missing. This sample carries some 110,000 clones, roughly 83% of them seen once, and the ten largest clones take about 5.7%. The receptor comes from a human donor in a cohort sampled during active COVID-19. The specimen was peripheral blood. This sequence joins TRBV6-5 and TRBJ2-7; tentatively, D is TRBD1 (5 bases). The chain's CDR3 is CATSRQTYEQYF. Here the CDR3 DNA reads TGTGCCACCTCTAGACAGACCTACGAGCAGTACTTC.